The sequence of this T cell receptor (beta chain) was determined in a study of early T cells in non-severe SARS-CoV-2 infection. Study-level background: Chains stayed unpaired after sequencing of bulk RNA from unsorted whole blood.

Germline-derived CDR1 and CDR2 are MNHEY and SVGEGT. The CDR3 is 14 residues long. The junction had 8 bases not matched to a gene; V was cut back by 7 bases and J by 2 bases. MiXCR, applied by TCRdb to the 5' RACE reads, yields one record per CDR3 protein. The sample has under 100,000 distinct CDR3 sequences, roughly an eighth seen once; the top ten hold about 1.5%. The specimen was whole blood. V gene TRBV6-2 or TRBV6-3 combines with J gene TRBJ2-7, with TRBD2 identical over 7 bases. The sequence came from an adult who was a healthcare worker with PCR-confirmed SARS-CoV-2 infection or an uninfected control (not recorded which). The CDR3 DNA is TGTGCCAGCACCTCAGCGGGGACCGCCTACGAGCAGTACTTC. This codes for CASTSAGTAYEQYF.